This TCR beta chain is drawn from a study of blood T cell repertoires in COVID-19. Overall study: There were acute and convalescent COVID-19 samples, and they came from the United States, Italy and Spain.

CDR3 length: 15 amino acids. The germline CDR1 and CDR2 sequences are LNHDA and SQIVND (reference sequence). V was pared by 6 bases and J by 1 base, with 13 bases between. As handled by the study authors: Nucleated cell number was recorded as an estimate derived from reference gene primer amplification. The repertoire was sequenced with immunoSEQ multiplex PCR; TCRdb's copy has only in-frame clones and lacks some. For V, J and clone size, that table is used; D and trimming come from the DNA. The sample lists about 160,000 clones; roughly 87% were seen once. Recovery among Cohort 3 donors was established by two negative PCRs, clearance, or symptom resolution.

Input material: PBMCs or T cells enriched from blood (not recorded which). This clonotype originated in a woman aged 45-60 years who had recovered from COVID-19. The genes are TRBV19 and TRBJ1-3; perhaps TRBD1 as D (5 bases). CDR3 DNA: TGTGCCAGTAGGGGGGGACCAGGGTCTGGAAACACCATATATTTT. It yields the protein CASRGGPGSGNTIYF.